This T cell receptor beta chain was captured in a study of cytomegalovirus exposure and HLA in healthy donors (dated by TCRdb to about 2017). Notes on the research overall: In an earlier analysis of approximately 500 of the donors, 250 to 300 Gb of sequence data and 100 million or so unique TCR beta sequences from 180 million or so T cells were reported. All discovery cohort repertoires had been generated using a single sequencing platform. Donor age, sex, ethnicity and CMV serostatus were collected together with the repertoire data. A later genetic analysis took genome-wide SNP genotypes for about 65% of the roughly 670 donors and used that subset as a discovery cohort. Both class I and class II loci were covered by HLA typing, at four-digit resolution. The study aimed to test whether cataloging public T cell receptors could reveal signatures of past pathogen exposure. Roughly 5 DR-DQ haplotypes were handled as single units for association and clustering, since linkage in the cohort was strong. Along with the approximately 700-subject first cohort, a separate validation cohort of about 110 different subjects was used. To predict cytomegalovirus infection status, the study combined high-throughput TCR immunosequencing, statistical association of individual TCRs with disease status, and machine learning. In a later analysis, previously published TCR beta repertoires from hundreds of donors were re-analyzed and high-resolution HLA genotyping was added so that TCR occurrence patterns could be studied. In the later analysis, no new phenotypic data were used to find candidate immune exposures; instead, reliance was placed on TCR beta sequences and their occurrence across donors. The genetic ancestry cluster associated with self-reported Caucasian donors included about 84% of the roughly 380 genotyped donors. To decide whether each TCR beta V gene segment behaved as functional or pseudogenic, an earlier analysis of some 570 of the donors relied on high-throughput TCR beta sequencing. On average, around 240,000 unique TCR beta nucleotide sequences were sequenced per donor among several hundred genotyped donors of the cohort, with approximately 18% of those sequences being non-productive. The T cell repertoires of some 670 subjects were profiled by immunosequencing and related to cytomegalovirus serostatus. Typing coverage differed by locus: A, B, C, DRB1 and DQB1 were typed in roughly 620-640 donors, DQA1 in roughly 510, DPA1 in approximately 600, and DPB1 in just under 490. Roughly 300 gigabases of sequencing data and roughly 90 million unique TCR sequences were included in an early release covering roughly 700 HLA-typed donors.

Libraries were prepared through the immunoSEQ multiplex PCR assay. For the multiplex PCR, a mixture combining 60 forward primers for TCR Vbeta segments and 13 reverse primers for TCR Jbeta segments was used. Amplification of the CDR3 region of rearranged TCR beta genes was performed with a multiplex PCR assay on genomic DNA. On the Illumina HiSeq System, the amplified TCR beta libraries were sequenced as 87-base-pair reads. The source study handled its data this way. In a later analysis, tens of millions of unique TCR beta chains were counted across the approximately 640 repertoires, and around 10 million of these chains were shared by at least two donors. To remove PCR and sequencing errors, raw reads were error-corrected and collapsed into unique sequences using a nearest-neighbor algorithm that merged closely related sequences. To assign V, D and J gene segments, CDR3 sequences were aligned to IMGT reference sequences. For a sequence to be retained, a match of at least six nucleotides was required to both a V gene segment and a J gene segment. A rearrangement was called productive if the CDR3 had no stop codons and remained in frame with V and J, and every other rearrangement was called non-productive. CDR3 was defined by IMGT convention, running from the second conserved V-encoded cysteine to the conserved J-encoded phenylalanine. In an earlier analysis of some 550 of the donors, sequences lacking an unambiguous match to a single V gene segment were excluded. In an earlier analysis of 450 to 700 of the donors, V segments were called functional above 56.7% productive rearrangements and were called segregating when the between-donor standard deviation exceeded 5%. A statistical classification framework was built for diagnosing cytomegalovirus status from the catalog of TCR beta chain sequences. In a later analysis, TCR nucleotide sequences were compared against IMGT/GENE-DB human TR gene sequences so that V and J genes could be assigned. Using the TCRdist pipeline, a later analysis assigned CDR3 sequences along with most-parsimonious VDJ recombination scenarios. In a later analysis, each TCR beta chain was defined by its CDR3 amino acid sequence together with its V-gene family, and reads lacking a unique V-gene family were excluded. As a way to deal with suspected cross-contamination and a sequencing artifact, a later analysis dropped approximately 570 nucleotide sequences that were highly shared and had low generation probability. For each public chain, a later analysis derived a clonal expansion index from normalized ranks of inferred template counts within each repertoire. Generation probabilities in a later analysis came from a VDJ recombination model fitted to out-of-frame rearrangements, and those results were checked against IGoR. A later analysis scored TCR-TCR, TCR-HLA and TCR-CMV co-occurrence with hypergeometric tests, applying a repertoire-size bias correction to TCR pairs. A later analysis estimated false discovery rates by permuting HLA or CMV assignments 20 times. In a later analysis, co-occurring TCRs were grouped with DBSCAN, and TCRdist sequence similarity was added when clustering was performed within HLA-allele-positive subsets. Co-occurrence clustering excluded repertoires with fewer than 30,000 or more than 120,000 public chains, plus five with anomalous nucleotide sharing. Imported from immuneACCESS, the table was reduced by TCRdb to in-frame sequences with V and J called. These copies leave out some clones; in studies compared against another copy, an unresolved V gene accounts for under half, and the cause of the remainder is not known. The V and J calls and clone size were taken over from that table, and D and trimming were inferred from the DNA. The table for this sample shows about 160,000 clones. The top ten clonotypes cover over 1% of the sample.

Results the study describes overall, beyond this receptor: The only immune exposure information available for the cohort was CMV serostatus. The study gave a list of over 150 TCR beta chains associated with cytomegalovirus. In vitro tests confirmed that three of the cytomegalovirus-associated TCR beta chains recognize cytomegalovirus antigens. The classifier was reported to diagnose cytomegalovirus status with high specificity and sensitivity in both the original cohort and the validation cohort. A later genetic analysis reported fewer N-insertions in productive TCRs among donors in an Asian-associated ancestry cluster than the roughly 700-donor mean. Assigning TCR associations to individual alleles was difficult when HLA alleles, especially DR and DQ, strongly co-occurred. According to the authors, the approach could potentially be generalized to other disease states and immunological phenotypes. Linkage disequilibrium might explain the correlated functional status among segregating V segments, but an unknown experimental factor could not be ruled out. Across donors, most TCR sequences were observed very rarely, whereas some public TCRs were present in many individuals. Because HLA typing was missing for some donors at each locus, association tests included only the typed subset. Because counts were too low, 15 to 20 rarely observed V segments, including chromosome 9 orphons, were excluded from the earlier analysis of fewer than 650 of the donors. Broadly in line with IMGT annotations, most TCR beta V segments showed up in productive rearrangements about 87% or about 30% of the time in an earlier analysis of approximately 600 of the donors. A later analysis found that TCR association rates varied across HLA loci, with DRB1 alleles showing the most associated TCRs and HLA-C alleles the fewest. Presence/absence analyses assumed roughly uniform sequencing depth across donors, an assumption that may not hold. According to a later analysis, most CMV-associated TCR beta chains appeared to be HLA-restricted, and the HLA associations seemed to be driven largely by CMV exposure. Several of the top co-occurrence clusters appeared to be linked to parvovirus B19, influenza, CMV and Epstein-Barr virus, according to a later analysis. A group of highly shared sequence variants was considered likely to be a technical artifact of the sequencing pipeline. A later genetic analysis associated a missense DCLRE1C variant with V-gene and J-gene trimming of TCR beta chains, and an independent cohort replicated the association. At a false discovery rate of 0.05, a later analysis linked 16,951 TCR beta sequences to specific HLA alleles. A later analysis found that HLA-associated TCR beta chains were more clonally expanded and had lower generation probabilities than equally common non-associated chains. A further reported finding was that TCR beta sequences accurately predicted the HLA-A and HLA-B alleles for most subjects in the first cohort. This cohort had only TCR beta chains sequenced, and the lack of alpha or paired-chain data limited which features could be detected. Some IMGT-functional V segments, including TRBV6-2 and TRBV6-3, could not be told apart with the 87-base-pair reads, so those segments were excluded.

In total, around 600 healthy bone marrow donors made up the cohort. Cohort members were all nominally healthy when sampled, although unrecorded immune exposures were likely present. The donor tested CMV seronegative, placing the donor among the 350 to 400 seronegative members of the cohort. Each donor provided a peripheral blood sample, and peripheral blood mononuclear cells were used for TCR beta sequencing. Genomic DNA was extracted from the blood cell samples with the Qiagen DNeasy Blood Extraction Kit. Concerning this clone: Its antigen remains undetermined.

The germline V gene gives CDR1 as SGHTA and CDR2 as FQGNSA. Spanning cysteine to phenylalanine, the CDR3 consists of 16 amino acids. Just the 48-base CDR3 DNA is kept, in frame starting at base 1. Clipping removes 6 bases from V and 9 bases from J, with 16 as the unmatched junction base count. In this chain, TRBV7-2 is recombined with TRBJ2-1, and 8 junctional nucleotides match TRBD2. The clonotype was recovered from a woman between 55 and 75 years old in good health and CMV-seronegative. Material for sequencing was PBMCs. The DNA sequence reads TGTGCCAGCAGTTTAACCGGGACTAGAAGGATAAGTGAGCAGTTCTTC. Its protein product is CASSLTGTRRISEQFF.